Detailed here is one T cell receptor beta chain. Its specific antigen is unknown. Nothing much larger sits one base from this clone, and base qualities are not available. TCR CDR3 regions were amplified from genomic DNA by multiplex PCR using the deep immunoSEQ assay. Genomic DNA extracted from each cell subset was distributed evenly over all wells of several immunoSEQ 96-well plates, and each plate served as one replicate. Each replicate PCR for unsorted PBMC received approximately 0.3 ug genomic DNA, equal to approximately 30,000 T cell genomes. Ten immunoSEQ deep assay plates were used to sequence unsorted PBMC genomic DNA. Purified libraries were quantified with a Qubit 3.0 fluorometer, sized on a Bioanalyzer 2100, and re-quantified with the KAPA Library Quantification kit. Every immunoSEQ 96-well plate was sequenced on a dedicated single-read 150-cycle Illumina NextSeq 550 flow cell. The study's processing was this. Because the immunoSEQ output held only junctional sequences and lacked quality scores, the filtering could not match the filtering applied to full-length reads. To assign V/J genes and CDR3, sequences were annotated against IMGT germline references using PyIR, a Python wrapper for IgBLAST v1.9. Reads were filtered out if the reads had weak V/J assignments (E-value above 1e-6), no CDR3, stop codons, out-of-frame junctions, or ambiguous translated residues. V3J clonotypes were defined by identical inferred V gene, J gene, and CDR3 amino acid sequence. To compute the percentage overlap between repertoires, the number of shared unique clonotypes was divided by the size of the smaller repertoire. Repertoire richness was assessed with RTK rarefaction, the Chao1 estimator, and Recon v2.1 estimates of unobserved clonotypes. In TCRdb, the immuneACCESS table is reduced to in-frame sequences with V and J assigned. These tables do not hold every clone; where another copy was compared, an unresolved V gene accounts for under half, and the others remain unexplained. V, J and clone size are taken as reported in that table, and D and trimming were inferred from the DNA itself. The sample records some 490,000 clones, around 85% of which are singletons. The ten largest clones represent roughly 13% of the sample.

These data originate in a study of shared clonotypes between healthy human individuals (dated by TCRdb to the early 2020s). Study-level background: A few men and a couple of women, aged 18 to 49 years, made up the cohort. The study deeply sequenced blood TCR repertoires of about five healthy adults to estimate repertoire size and the extent of clonotype sharing between individuals. Libraries were prepared and TCR repertoires were sequenced by different laboratories using diverse techniques, in order to increase sequencing depth and limit assay-specific biases. Leukapheresis yielded between about 0.94 and 10 billion PBMCs per donor.

Reading the germline V gene gives CDR1 SGHTA and CDR2 FQGNSA. The germline ends are 9 bases apart after V is trimmed by 0 bases and J by 4 bases. CDR3 length: 14 amino acids, cysteine to phenylalanine. Left in the record is the CDR3 DNA by itself, 42 bases read in frame from the first base. Donors were healthy HIV-negative adults with no recently reported acute infections or vaccinations. All donors were Caucasian adults living in Nashville, Tennessee, USA. In the unsorted samples, 90 million to 100 million PBMCs were counted, and genomic DNA was extracted using the QIAamp DNA Blood Mini kit. After blood collection by leukapheresis, PBMCs were isolated using Ficoll-Histopaque density gradient centrifugation and then cryopreserved in the vapor phase of liquid nitrogen. Beyond this particular receptor, the publication reports: Because the study included only a small number of donors, the genetic and exposure-history diversity represented was limited. Pairwise subsampling indicated that sequencing depth was expected to affect the degree of clonotype sharing among donors. Sampling was limited to blood, and TCR repertoires in tissue likely differ from TCR repertoires in blood.

Recombination connected TRBV7-2 to TRBJ2-5; the D gene is perhaps TRBD2, from 6 matching bases. The TCR sequence derives from a woman aged 40 to 49 in good health. Some clones in this sample may be carry-over from other donors' samples. Sequenced sample: PBMCs. This receptor has the CDR3 CASSLALGGETQYF. The DNA sequence is given as TGTGCCAGCAGCTTAGCCTTGGGGGGAGAGACCCAGTACTTC.